A single TCR beta chain is shown here with its context. This clonotype has more than one count but fewer than ten. No cognate antigen has been identified for it. Base qualities are missing; no much larger clone stands one base away. The entry originates in a study of post-analysis software for immune sequencing data (dated by TCRdb to the mid-2010s). Broadly, across the study: Relapsing-remitting, secondary progressive and progressive-relapsing multiple sclerosis were recorded as disease courses, and subtype annotation was lacking for some patients. Patient repertoires were compared against roughly 12 previously published healthy control repertoires from donors aged about 6 to 27 years. A subset of samples was prepared in parallel using single-end sample barcoding, then pooled and co-amplified after Illumina adapter ligation. On the study overall, not on this receptor specifically: Direct clustering with F measure showed strong co-clustering of samples prepared in the same batch, prompting a batch-effect correction. The multiple sclerosis patient group was slightly younger than the control group. Normalized Chao1 diversity was significantly lower in multiple sclerosis patients than controls, suggesting substantial peripheral T-cell clonal expansion. Significantly higher frequencies in patients than in controls were found for five or six TRBV segments, including TRBV5-6, TRBV5-1 and TRBV20-1.

Preparation of the library involved PCR. TCRdb names Illumina HiSeq 2500 as the instrument used. Unique molecular identifiers were incorporated into TCR beta cDNA libraries to reduce PCR and sequencing biases. Per 1 to 10 million input T cells, roughly 500,000 cDNA molecules were obtained, such that each molecule approximated one T cell. Patient libraries were prepared and sequenced with the same protocol used for the earlier healthy control dataset. Within a given batch, samples were prepared together, multiplexed and sequenced on the same HiSeq lane. In the paper's pipeline: MIGEC handled the raw barcoded reads, throwing out single-read molecular identifier groups before consensus assembly and CDR3 extraction. Clonotype tables were post-analysed with VDJtools, normalizing diversity by down-sampling all datasets to the smallest sample size. Repertoire overlap clustering matched CDR3 amino acid but not nucleotide sequences to correct batch-related cross-sample contamination. TCRdb handled the public reads itself, with Q25 trimming in fastp and clone calling in MiXCR, and kept productive beta chains. A single entry per CDR3 protein holds the most common genes and DNA from its merged rows. TCRdb, not the authors, supplied the V and J calls. Here the sample has hundreds of thousands of distinct CDR3 sequences; 30% to 45% occur a single time. The ten largest clones represent 7.6% of the sample.

From the cysteine through the phenylalanine, the CDR3 covers 13 amino acids. The kept DNA is CDR3 alone, 39 bases in frame from the first base. V ends up 5 bases short and J 5 bases short, with an unmatched junction base count of 5. The germline V gene (reference sequence) specifies DFQATT as CDR1 and SNEGSKA as CDR2. To demonstrate the VDJtools post-analysis software, the study profiled TCR beta repertoires from the peripheral blood of about 13 young patients with multiple sclerosis. The multiple sclerosis patients were children and adolescents ranging in age from 6 to 15 years. The material sequenced was blood. The V gene is TRBV20-1 and the J gene is TRBJ1-4, and 7 junction bases match TRBD1. This clonotype originated in a girl aged 2-10 years with multiple sclerosis. CDR3 protein: CSAYRGKNEKLFF. The DNA reads as follows: TGCAGTGCTTACAGGGGCAAAAATGAAAAACTGTTTTTT.